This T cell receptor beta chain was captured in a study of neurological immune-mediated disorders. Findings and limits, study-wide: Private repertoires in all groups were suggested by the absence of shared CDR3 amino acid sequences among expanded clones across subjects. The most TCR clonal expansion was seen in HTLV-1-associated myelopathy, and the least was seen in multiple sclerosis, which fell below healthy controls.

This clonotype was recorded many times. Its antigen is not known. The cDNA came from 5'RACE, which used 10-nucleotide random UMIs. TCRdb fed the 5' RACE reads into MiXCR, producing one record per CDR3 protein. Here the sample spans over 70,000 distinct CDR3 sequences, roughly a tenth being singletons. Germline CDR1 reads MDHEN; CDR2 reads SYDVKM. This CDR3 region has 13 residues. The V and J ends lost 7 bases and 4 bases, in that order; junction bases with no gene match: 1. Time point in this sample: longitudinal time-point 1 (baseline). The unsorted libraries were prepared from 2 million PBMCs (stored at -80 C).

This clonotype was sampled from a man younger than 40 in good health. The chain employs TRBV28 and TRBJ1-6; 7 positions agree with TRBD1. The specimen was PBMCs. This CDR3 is CASKQGYNSPLHF. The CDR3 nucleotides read TGTGCCAGCAAACAGGGGTATAATTCACCCCTCCACTTT.